This T cell receptor beta chain derives from a study of CD8 T cells in ankylosing spondylitis. This clonotype was found many times. TCRdb re-called the 5' RACE reads through MiXCR, storing one row per CDR3 protein. The sample lists approximately 250,000 distinct CDR3 sequences, roughly a tenth occurring once. V lost 6 bases, J lost 9 bases, and 12 bases stayed unmatched. The CDR3 is 16 residues long. The germline V gene has CDR1 MNHNS and CDR2 SASEGT. The chain recombines TRBV6-1 with TRBJ2-1; 12 bases fit TRBD2. The origin of this receptor is a male donor with ankylosing spondylitis or in good health (not recorded which). Source material: blood, either unsorted or a sorted T cell fraction (not recorded which). CDR3 protein: CASSRQLAGGPSEQFF. The CDR3 region has the DNA TGTGCCAGCAGCCGACAGCTAGCGGGAGGGCCCAGTGAGCAGTTCTTC.